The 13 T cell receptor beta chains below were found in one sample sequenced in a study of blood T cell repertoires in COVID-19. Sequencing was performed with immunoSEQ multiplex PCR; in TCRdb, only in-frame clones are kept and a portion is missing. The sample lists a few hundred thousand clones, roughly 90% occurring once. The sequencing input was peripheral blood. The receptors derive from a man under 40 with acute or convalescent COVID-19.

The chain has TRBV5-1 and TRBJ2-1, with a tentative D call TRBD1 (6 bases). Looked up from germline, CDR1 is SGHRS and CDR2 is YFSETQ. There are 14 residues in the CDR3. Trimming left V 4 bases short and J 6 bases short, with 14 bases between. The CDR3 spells CASSTGQELNEQFF. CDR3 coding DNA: TGCGCCAGCAGCACGGGACAAGAACTCAATGAGCAGTTCTTC.

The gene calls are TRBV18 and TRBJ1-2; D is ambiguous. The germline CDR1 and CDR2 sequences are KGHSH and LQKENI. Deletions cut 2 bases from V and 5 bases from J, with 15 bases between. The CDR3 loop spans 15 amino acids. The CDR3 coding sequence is TGTGCCAGCTCACCAGCGTATATGGTCGGGTATGGCTACACCTTC. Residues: CASSPAYMVGYGYTF.

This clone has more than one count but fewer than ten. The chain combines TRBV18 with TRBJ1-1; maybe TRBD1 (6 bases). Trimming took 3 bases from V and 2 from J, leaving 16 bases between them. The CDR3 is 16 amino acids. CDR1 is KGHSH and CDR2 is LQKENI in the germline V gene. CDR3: CASSPSQGSGNTEAFF. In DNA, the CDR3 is TGTGCCAGCTCACCTTCACAGGGTTCGGGTAACACTGAAGCTTTCTTT.

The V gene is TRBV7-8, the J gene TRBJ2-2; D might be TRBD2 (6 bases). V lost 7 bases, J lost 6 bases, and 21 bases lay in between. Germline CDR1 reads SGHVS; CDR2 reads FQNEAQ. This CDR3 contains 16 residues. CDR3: CASNWGGGGPAGELFF. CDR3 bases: TGTGCCAGCAACTGGGGTGGGGGAGGCCCCGCCGGGGAGCTGTTTTTT. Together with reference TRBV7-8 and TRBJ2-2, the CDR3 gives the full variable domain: GAGVSQSPRYKVAKRGQDVALRCDPISGHVSLFWYQQALGQGPEFLTYFQNEAQLDKSGLPSDRFFAERPEGSVSTLKIQRTQQEDSAVYLCASNWGGGGPAGELFFGEGSRLTVL.

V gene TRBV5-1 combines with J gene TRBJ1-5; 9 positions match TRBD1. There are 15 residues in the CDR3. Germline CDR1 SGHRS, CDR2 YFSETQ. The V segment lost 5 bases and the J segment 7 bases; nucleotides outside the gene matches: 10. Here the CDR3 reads CASRPGTGWEQPQHF. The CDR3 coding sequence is TGCGCCAGCAGGCCCGGGACAGGGTGGGAGCAGCCCCAGCATTTT.

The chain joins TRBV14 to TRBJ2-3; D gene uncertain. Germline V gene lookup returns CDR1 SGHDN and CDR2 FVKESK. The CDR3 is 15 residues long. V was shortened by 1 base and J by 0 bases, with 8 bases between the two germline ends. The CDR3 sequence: CASSQALQSTDTQYF. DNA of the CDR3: TGTGCCAGCAGCCAAGCTTTACAGAGCACAGATACGCAGTATTTT.

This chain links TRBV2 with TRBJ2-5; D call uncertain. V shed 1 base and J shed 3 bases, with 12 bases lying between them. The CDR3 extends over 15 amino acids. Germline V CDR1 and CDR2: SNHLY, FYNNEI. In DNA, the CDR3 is TGTGCCAGCAGTGAAGGGGCAGGTTCGGAAGAGACCCAGTACTTC. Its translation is CASSEGAGSEETQYF. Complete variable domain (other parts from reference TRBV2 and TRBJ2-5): EPEVTQTPSHQVTQMGQEVILRCVPISNHLYFYWYRQILGQKVEFLVSFYNNEISEKSEIFDDQFSVERPDGSNFTLKIRSTKLEDSAMYFCASSEGAGSEETQYFGPGTRLLVL.

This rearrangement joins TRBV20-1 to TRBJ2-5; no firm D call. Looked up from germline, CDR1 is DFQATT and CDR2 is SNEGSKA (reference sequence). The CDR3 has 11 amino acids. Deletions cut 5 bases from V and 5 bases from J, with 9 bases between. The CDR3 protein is CSAVQVETQYF. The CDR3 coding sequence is TGCAGTGCTGTCCAGGTGGAGACCCAGTACTTC.

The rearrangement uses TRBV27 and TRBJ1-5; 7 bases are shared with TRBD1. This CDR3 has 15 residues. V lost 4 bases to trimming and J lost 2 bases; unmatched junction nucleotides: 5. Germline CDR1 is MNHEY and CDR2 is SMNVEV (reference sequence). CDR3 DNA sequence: TGTGCCAGCAGTTCCGACAGGGCTCGCAATCAGCCCCAGCATTTT. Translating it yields CASSSDRARNQPQHF.

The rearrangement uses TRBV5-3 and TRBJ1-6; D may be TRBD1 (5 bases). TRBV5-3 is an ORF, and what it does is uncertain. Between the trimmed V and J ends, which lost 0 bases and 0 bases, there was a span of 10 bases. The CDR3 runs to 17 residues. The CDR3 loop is CARSLVQGSSYNSPLHF. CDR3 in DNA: TGTGCCAGAAGCTTGGTTCAGGGCAGCTCCTATAATTCACCCCTCCACTTT.

The CDR3 nucleotides read TGTGCCACTTCTTCGGGGGGGGGCCTAGTAAGTAATGAGCAGTTCTTC. Residues: CATSSGGGLVSNEQFF. This chain connects TRBV2 to TRBJ2-1; 8 nucleotides line up with TRBD2. The CDR3 covers 16 residues. Trimming took 10 bases from V and 7 from J; bases not matched to a gene: 18. The germline CDR1 and CDR2 sequences are SNHLY and FYNNEI.

The CDR3 nucleotides read TGTGCCAGCACCCAGGCTCGATATGGCTACACCTTC. Its translation: CASTQARYGYTF. The J gene is TRBJ1-2, the V gene TRBV28; the D is unclear. Germline CDR1 is MDHEN and CDR2 is SYDVKM. V lost 7 bases to trimming and J lost 5 bases, with 11 bases between them. This CDR3 spans 12 amino acids.

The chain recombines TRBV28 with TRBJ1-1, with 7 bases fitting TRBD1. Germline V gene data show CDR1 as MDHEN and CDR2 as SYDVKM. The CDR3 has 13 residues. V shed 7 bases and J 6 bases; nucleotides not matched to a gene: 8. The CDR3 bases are TGTGCCAGCACCCTCAGGGGGGCCTCTGAAGCTTTCTTT. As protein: CASTLRGASEAFF.